The 29 T cell receptor beta chains reported below all come from one sample, sequenced in a study of neurological immune-mediated disorders. Using its own MiXCR run on the 5' RACE reads, TCRdb lists one record per CDR3 protein. The sample has 65,000 to 75,000 distinct CDR3 sequences; roughly 4.9% are singletons. The sample comprised PBMCs. These receptors were obtained from a human donor with multiple sclerosis. The donor label of this sample is uncertain.

There are many counts of this clonotype. The V gene is TRBV9, the J gene TRBJ1-2, with 7 bases lining up with TRBD1. The ends lost 3 bases at V and 5 bases at J; junction bases unmatched: 10. CDR3 length equals 15 residues. Germline lookup yields CDR1 SGDLS and CDR2 YYNGEE. The CDR3 is CASSATGAWGYGYTF. CDR3 DNA sequence: TGTGCCAGCAGCGCTACAGGGGCATGGGGATATGGCTACACCTTC.

This clonotype was observed many times. The V call is TRBV14, the J call TRBJ1-1; maybe TRBD1 (6 bases). Germline assignment: CDR1 SGHDN and CDR2 FVKESK. CDR3 length equals 13 residues. Between the trimmed V and J ends, which lost 0 bases and 6 bases, there was a span of 8 bases. This CDR3 reads CASSQDYRAEAFF. CDR3 in DNA: TGTGCCAGCAGCCAAGATTACAGGGCTGAAGCTTTCTTT.

The chain couples TRBV5-1 to TRBJ2-3; TRBD2 aligns across 7 bases. CDR1 and CDR2 (germline): SGHRS, YFSETQ. The CDR3 is 14 residues long. J was trimmed by 2 bases and V by 5 bases; bases with no gene match: 5. The CDR3 DNA follows: TGCGCCAGCAGTCGGGGGGTACTCACAGATACGCAGTATTTT. As protein: CASSRGVLTDTQYF.

There are many counts of this clonotype. This chain links TRBV7-8 with TRBJ1-6; D is ambiguous. V was shortened by 6 bases and J by 9 bases, with 12 bases between the two germline ends. In germline, CDR1 is SGHVS, CDR2 FQNEAQ. CDR3 size: 13 residues. The CDR3 region is CASRMGVGSPLHF. The CDR3 DNA reads TGTGCCAGCAGAATGGGTGTGGGTTCACCCCTCCACTTT.

At least ten counts were recorded for this clonotype. V and J are TRBV12-3 or TRBV12-4 and TRBJ1-3; D perhaps matches TRBD1 (5 bases). Trimming cost V 8 bases and J 7 bases, with 15 bases left between them. This CDR3 is built from 13 residues. The CDR3 reads CASFMGVGNTIYF. The CDR3 DNA reads TGTGCCAGCTTTATGGGGGTTGGGAACACCATATATTTT.

This clonotype has a count of ten or more. The rearrangement links TRBV7-9 to TRBJ2-7; 8 bases map to TRBD1. J lost 9 bases, V lost 5 bases, and 12 bases had no gene match. Germline-derived CDR1 and CDR2 are SEHNR and FQNEAQ (reference sequence). The CDR3 spans 14 residues. The CDR3 DNA reads TGTGCCAGCAGCCCCCCTCGACAGGGGAACACGCAGTACTTC. Translating gives CASSPPRQGNTQYF.

This clonotype came up a few times. CDR3 region: CASSYHPGNADGYTF. In DNA, the CDR3 is TGTGCCAGCAGTTATCACCCGGGGAATGCGGATGGCTACACCTTC. This chain uses TRBV6-5 with TRBJ1-2, with D unresolved. The CDR3 has 15 residues. Germline CDR1 reads MNHEY; CDR2 reads SVGAGI. The V end was cut by 3 bases, the J end by 6 bases, with 17 bases between.

In its sample, this clonotype was seen many times. The V and J genes are TRBV5-1 and TRBJ2-1; TRBD1 is a possible D gene (6 bases). Germline V gene data show CDR1 as SGHRS and CDR2 as YFSETQ. The CDR3 runs to 13 residues. Trimming shortened V by 4 bases and J by 5 bases, and 10 bases separated the two germline ends. The CDR3 loop is CASSQDRNNEQFF. In DNA, the CDR3 is TGCGCCAGCAGCCAAGACAGGAACAATGAGCAGTTCTTC.

This clonotype was observed at least ten times. The chain joins TRBV5-1 to TRBJ2-2; D not resolved. Germline V gene lookup returns CDR1 SGHRS and CDR2 YFSETQ. The ends were cut back, 1 base at V and 5 bases at J, with 6 bases in the middle. This CDR3 has 13 residues. CDR3 amino acids: CASSLLGTGELFF. Here the CDR3 DNA reads TGCGCCAGCAGCTTGTTAGGAACCGGGGAGCTGTTTTTT.

This clonotype was counted a few times. The chain links TRBV6-6 to TRBJ2-5, with D possibly being TRBD1 or TRBD2 (5 bases each). This CDR3 spans 14 amino acids. CDR1 is MNHNY, CDR2 SVGAGI, per germline (reference sequence). Trimming stripped 5 bases from V and 5 bases from J, with 15 bases between. The CDR3 region is CASSLQGDQETQYF. The CDR3 coding sequence is TGTGCCAGCAGTCTCCAGGGAGATCAGGAGACCCAGTACTTC.

The V call is TRBV20-1, the J call TRBJ2-1, with D possibly being TRBD1 (5 bases). CDR3 length: 14 residues. V was clipped by 3 bases and J by 3 bases, with 12 bases between them. Germline CDR1 and CDR2: DFQATT and SNEGSKA (reference sequence). CDR3 residues: CSASEGVNYNEQFF. The DNA for the CDR3 is TGCAGTGCTAGTGAAGGGGTGAACTACAATGAGCAGTTCTTC.

This clonotype was seen at least ten times. The chain couples TRBV7-9 to TRBJ1-2; D gene ambiguous. This CDR3 is 12 amino acids long. V lost 5 bases to trimming and J lost 5 bases, with 9 bases between them. The germline CDR1 and CDR2 sequences are SEHNR and FQNEAQ (reference sequence). CDR3 sequence: CASSPGDYGYTF. Written as DNA, the CDR3 is TGTGCCAGCAGCCCCGGGGATTATGGCTACACCTTC.

There are many counts of this clonotype. The V gene is TRBV5-1, the J gene TRBJ2-7, with a possible D match to TRBD2 (7 bases). Germline CDR1 SGHRS, CDR2 YFSETQ. CDR3 length equals 15 residues. Trimming stripped 4 bases from V and 1 base from J, with 15 bases between. The CDR3 loop reads CASSSSGGPSYEQYF. The CDR3 nucleotides are TGCGCCAGCAGCAGCTCCGGGGGGCCTTCCTACGAGCAGTACTTC.

This clonotype showed up many times. The chain is built from TRBV7-2 and TRBJ2-5; a possible D gene is TRBD1 (5 bases). The CDR3 loop spans 16 amino acids. The V end was cut by 1 base, the J end by 2 bases, with 14 bases between. The germline CDR1 and CDR2 sequences are SGHTA and FQGNSA. The CDR3 protein is CASSLVTAFGQETQYF. The CDR3 DNA reads as TGTGCCAGCAGCTTAGTGACAGCCTTCGGACAAGAGACCCAGTACTTC.

Many counts were recorded for this clonotype. The chain combines TRBV6-6 with TRBJ1-1; 8 nucleotides line up with TRBD1. Germline lookup yields CDR1 MNHNY and CDR2 SVGAGI (reference sequence). Trimming took 2 bases from V and 3 from J; bases not matched to a gene: 2. This CDR3 is 14 amino acids long. The CDR3 here is CASSYVDRDTEAFF. CDR3 nucleotides: TGTGCCAGCAGTTACGTGGACAGGGACACTGAAGCTTTCTTT.

The chain joins TRBV6-1 to TRBJ2-7, with TRBD1 as a possible D gene (6 bases). V was trimmed by 7 bases and J by 6 bases, leaving 22 bases between them. This CDR3 region has 15 residues. In germline, CDR1 is MNHNS, CDR2 SASEGT. The CDR3 region is CASISEYGQKGEQYF. The CDR3 nucleotides are TGTGCCAGCATAAGCGAGTACGGACAGAAGGGCGAGCAGTACTTC.

This clonotype was observed at least ten times. The gene calls are TRBV5-1 and TRBJ2-3, with 9 nucleotides matching TRBD2. V gave up 7 bases and J gave up 4 bases; unmatched junction bases: 7. CDR1 is SGHRS, CDR2 YFSETQ, per germline. This CDR3 comprises 14 residues. CDR3 amino acids: CASGISGGADTQYF. The CDR3 DNA is TGCGCCAGCGGGATTAGCGGGGGCGCAGATACGCAGTATTTT.

This clonotype has a count of ten or more. This sequence joins TRBV20-1 and TRBJ1-2; no reliable D call. There are 13 residues in the CDR3. CDR1 DFQATT and CDR2 SNEGSKA come from the germline V gene (reference sequence). The CDR3 DNA reads TGCAGCGTGGGAGGCGCCGCCGATTATGGCTACACCTTC. This translates into CSVGGAADYGYTF.

This clonotype was counted ten times or more. The chain uses TRBV7-2 and TRBJ2-5; 15 bases line up with TRBD2. This CDR3 region has 18 residues. CDR1 SGHTA and CDR2 FQGNSA come from the germline V gene. The junction had 12 bases not matched to a gene; V was cut back by 6 bases and J by 4 bases. CDR3 residues: CASRRGTSGGLRRETQYF. CDR3 coding DNA: TGTGCCAGCAGACGTGGGACTAGCGGGGGGCTAAGAAGAGAGACCCAGTACTTC.

This clonotype was picked up many times. The J gene is TRBJ2-2, the V gene TRBV20-1; a weak D match, TRBD2 (7 bases). V dropped 6 bases and J dropped 1 base, with 18 bases sitting between them. The CDR3 covers 16 residues. CDR1 is DFQATT, CDR2 SNEGSKA, per germline (reference sequence). CDR3 residues: CSAIRGGGRNTGELFF. The CDR3 nucleotides are TGCAGTGCCATTAGAGGGGGGGGGCGGAACACCGGGGAGCTGTTTTTT.

This clonotype turned up a few times. The chain combines TRBV7-2 with TRBJ2-3; TRBD2 is a possible D gene (5 bases). The ends were cut back, 3 bases at V and 4 bases at J, with 11 bases in the middle. CDR1 SGHTA and CDR2 FQGNSA come from the germline V gene. The CDR3 runs to 14 residues. Here the CDR3 DNA reads TGTGCCAGCAGCTTCCTCGGGGTGGCAGATACGCAGTATTTT. Translated, it gives CASSFLGVADTQYF. The variable domain in full, completed from reference TRBV7-2 and TRBJ2-3, reads GAGVSQSPSNKVTEKGKDVELRCDPISGHTALYWYRQSLGQGLEFLIYFQGNSAPDKSGLPSDRFSAERTGGSVSTLTIQRTQQEDSAVYLCASSFLGVADTQYFGPGTRLTVL.

This clonotype was recorded at least ten times. J is TRBJ2-2 and V is TRBV10-3, with 8 bases matching TRBD1. After removal of 6 bases from V and 7 bases from J, the junction contained 10 bases not matched to a gene. The germline V gene has CDR1 ENHRY and CDR2 SYGVKD. This CDR3 has 15 residues. CDR3 nucleotide sequence: TGTGCCATCAGGTGGCTGGACAGGGCGGACGGGGAGCTGTTTTTT. As protein: CAIRWLDRADGELFF.

This clonotype was recorded at least ten times. The J gene is TRBJ2-1, the V gene TRBV10-3; 14 bases are a match to TRBD2. Per the germline V gene, CDR1 is ENHRY and CDR2 is SYGVKD. Losses at the gene ends were 7 bases for V and 8 bases for J; bases not matched to a gene: 4. The CDR3 covers 14 residues. CDR3 region: CAINGLAGGDEQFF. CDR3 in DNA: TGTGCCATCAACGGACTAGCGGGGGGCGATGAGCAGTTCTTC.

This clonotype has at least ten counts. V and J are TRBV15 and TRBJ1-1, with D perhaps matching TRBD1 (5 bases). Between the trimmed V and J ends, which lost 0 bases and 5 bases, there was a span of 13 bases. The CDR3 is 15 residues long. The germline V gene has CDR1 LNHNV and CDR2 YYDKDF (reference sequence). CDR3 nucleotides: TGTGCCACCAGCAGAGATCGAGGGGCGGGGACTGAAGCTTTCTTT. Its protein product is CATSRDRGAGTEAFF. The full variable domain, its missing parts supplied by reference TRBV15 and TRBJ1-1, is DAMVIQNPRYQVTQFGKPVTLSCSQTLNHNVMYWYQQKSSQAPKLLFHYYDKDFNNEADTPDNFQSRRPNTSFCFLDIRSPGLGDTAMYLCATSRDRGAGTEAFFGQGTRLTVV.

This clonotype is medium-sized (0.01 to 0.1%) in the sample. This rearrangement joins TRBV5-1 to TRBJ1-2; 10 bases line up with TRBD1. The CDR3 is 14 residues long. The germline V gene has CDR1 SGHRS and CDR2 YFSETQ. V was pared by 4 bases and J by 2 bases, with 2 bases of the junction left unmatched. The CDR3: CASSPGQGNYGYTF. In DNA form, the CDR3 reads TGCGCCAGCAGCCCGGGACAGGGGAACTATGGCTACACCTTC.

This chain joins TRBV20-1 and TRBJ1-1, with 9 bases identical to TRBD1. Germline V lookup: CDR1 DFQATT, CDR2 SNEGSKA (reference sequence). The CDR3 extends over 15 amino acids. J was trimmed by 1 base and V by 1 base; bases with no gene match: 4. The DNA of the CDR3 is TGCAGTGCTAGAGGTCCGGGACAGGGGAACACTGAAGCTTTCTTT. It yields the protein CSARGPGQGNTEAFF.

This clonotype came up many times. The CDR3 loop reads CASRGLVYEQFF. The CDR3 bases are TGTGCCAGCCGGGGACTAGTCTATGAGCAGTTCTTC. The V call is TRBV2, the J call TRBJ2-1; 8 bases match TRBD2. The ends lost 8 bases at V and 8 bases at J; junction bases unmatched: 5. The CDR3 has 12 amino acids. Germline assignment: CDR1 SNHLY and CDR2 FYNNEI.

This chain links TRBV7-2 with TRBJ1-2; tentative D call: TRBD1 (6 bases). CDR1 and CDR2 from the germline V gene are SGHTA and FQGNSA. CDR3 length equals 13 residues. V gave up 1 base and J gave up 8 bases, with 11 bases separating them. CDR3 residues: CASSLGGAPGYTF. The CDR3 bases are TGTGCCAGCAGCTTAGGGGGGGCGCCCGGCTACACCTTC.

This clonotype showed up many times. The chain couples TRBV5-1 to TRBJ2-7; TRBD1 aligns across 9 bases. The CDR3 length is 16 residues. V lost 5 bases to trimming and J lost 4 bases; unmatched junction nucleotides: 13. Germline V lookup: CDR1 SGHRS, CDR2 YFSETQ. This CDR3 is CASSSLPGTGLYEQYF. CDR3 nucleotide sequence: TGCGCCAGCAGTTCTCTACCCGGGACAGGGCTATACGAGCAGTACTTC. Filled out from reference TRBV5-1 and TRBJ2-7, the complete variable domain reads KAGVTQTPRYLIKTRGQQVTLSCSPISGHRSVSWYQQTPGQGLQFLFEYFSETQRNKGNFPGRFSGRQFSNSRSEMNVSTLELGDSALYLCASSSLPGTGLYEQYFGPGTRLTVT.